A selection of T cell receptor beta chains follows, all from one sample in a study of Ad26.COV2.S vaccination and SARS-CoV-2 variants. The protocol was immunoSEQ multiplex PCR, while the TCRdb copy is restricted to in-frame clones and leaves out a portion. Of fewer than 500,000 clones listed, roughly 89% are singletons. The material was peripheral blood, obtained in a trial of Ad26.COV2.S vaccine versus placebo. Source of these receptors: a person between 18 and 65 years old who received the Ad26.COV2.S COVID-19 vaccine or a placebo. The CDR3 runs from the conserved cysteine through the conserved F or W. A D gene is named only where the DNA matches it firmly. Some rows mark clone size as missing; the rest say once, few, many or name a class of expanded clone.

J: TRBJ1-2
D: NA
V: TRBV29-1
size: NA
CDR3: CSVDSPGVGYGYTF
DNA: TGCAGCGTTGACAGCCCCGGGGTTGGCTATGGCTACACCTTC

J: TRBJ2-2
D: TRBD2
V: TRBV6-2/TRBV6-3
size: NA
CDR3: CASSYWTSGRAFYTGELFF
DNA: TGTGCCAGCAGTTACTGGACTAGCGGGAGGGCCTTCTACACCGGGGAGCTGTTTTTT

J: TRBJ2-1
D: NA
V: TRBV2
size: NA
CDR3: CASSEEVGSSYNEQFF
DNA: TGTGCCAGCAGTGAAGAGGTCGGAAGCTCCTACAATGAGCAGTTCTTC

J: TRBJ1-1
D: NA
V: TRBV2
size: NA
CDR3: CASRKGGNTEAFF
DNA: TGTGCCAGCAGAAAGGGGGGGAACACTGAAGCTTTCTTT

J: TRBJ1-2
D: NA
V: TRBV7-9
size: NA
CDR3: CASELNANYGYTF
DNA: TGTGCCAGCGAGTTAAACGCAAACTATGGCTACACCTTC

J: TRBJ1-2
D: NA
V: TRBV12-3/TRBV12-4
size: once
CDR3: CASRGNGYTF
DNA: TGTGCCAGCAGGGGCAATGGCTACACCTTC

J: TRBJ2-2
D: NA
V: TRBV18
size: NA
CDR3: CASSPAGGRTGELFF
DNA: TGTGCCAGCTCACCCGCAGGGGGGCGTACCGGGGAGCTGTTTTTT

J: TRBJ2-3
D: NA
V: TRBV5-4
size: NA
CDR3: CASSLYPGTTDTQYF
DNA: TGTGCCAGCAGCTTGTATCCAGGGACCACAGATACGCAGTATTTT

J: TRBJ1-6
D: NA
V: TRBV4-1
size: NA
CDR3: CASQLRVLTNSPLHF
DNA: TGCGCCAGCCAGCTACGGGTCCTTACAAATTCACCCCTCCACTTT

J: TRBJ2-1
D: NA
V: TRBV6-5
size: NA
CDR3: CASKFVGVGNEQFF
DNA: TGTGCCAGCAAATTTGTGGGAGTGGGGAATGAGCAGTTCTTC

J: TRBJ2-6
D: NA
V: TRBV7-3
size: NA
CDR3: CASSATPSGANVLTF
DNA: TGTGCCAGCAGCGCGACACCTTCTGGGGCCAACGTCCTGACTTTC

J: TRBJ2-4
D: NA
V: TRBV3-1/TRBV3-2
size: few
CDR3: CASSQVSAKNIQYF
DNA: TGTGCCAGCAGCCAAGTATCAGCCAAAAACATTCAGTACTTC

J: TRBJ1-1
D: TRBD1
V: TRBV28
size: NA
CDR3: CASTPARGVGDTEAFF
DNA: TGTGCCAGCACCCCAGCCAGGGGGGTCGGCGACACTGAAGCTTTCTTT

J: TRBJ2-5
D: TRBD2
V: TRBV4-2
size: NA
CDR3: CASSQDSLAGAGETQYF
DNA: TGTGCCAGCAGCCAAGATTCCCTAGCGGGGGCGGGGGAGACCCAGTACTTC

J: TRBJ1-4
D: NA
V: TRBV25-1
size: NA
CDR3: CASSPPLRGPATNEKLFF
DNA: TGTGCCAGCAGTCCCCCCCTTAGGGGCCCTGCAACTAATGAAAAACTGTTTTTT

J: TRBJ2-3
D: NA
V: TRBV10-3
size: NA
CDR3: CAISRQVRDTDTQYF
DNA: TGTGCCATCAGTCGACAGGTTCGGGACACAGATACGCAGTATTTT

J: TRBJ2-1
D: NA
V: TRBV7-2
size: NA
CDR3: CASSRDSAEQFF
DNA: TGTGCCAGCAGCCGAGACTCGGCTGAGCAGTTCTTC

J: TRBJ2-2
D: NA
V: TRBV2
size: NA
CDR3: CASVSGPNTGELFF
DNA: TGTGCCAGCGTGTCCGGGCCGAACACCGGGGAGCTGTTTTTT

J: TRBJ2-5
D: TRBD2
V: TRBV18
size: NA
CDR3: CASSPPRAGGETQYF
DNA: TGTGCCAGCTCACCCCCCCGGGCGGGAGGAGAGACCCAGTACTTC

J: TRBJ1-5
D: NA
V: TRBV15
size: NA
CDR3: CATRRGSTSNQPQHF
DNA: TGTGCCACCAGACGTGGCAGTACCAGCAATCAGCCCCAGCATTTT

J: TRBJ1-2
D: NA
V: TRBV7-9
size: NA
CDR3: CASSSSTGVGYGYTF
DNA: TGTGCCAGCAGCTCCTCGACAGGTGTTGGCTATGGCTACACCTTC

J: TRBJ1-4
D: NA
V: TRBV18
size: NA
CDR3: CASSPPGFEKLFF
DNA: TGTGCCAGCTCACCACCAGGGTTTGAAAAACTGTTTTTT

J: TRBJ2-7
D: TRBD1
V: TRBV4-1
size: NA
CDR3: CASRRTSGTDDYYEQYF
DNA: TGCGCCAGCAGACGCACCTCCGGGACAGACGATTACTACGAGCAGTACTTC

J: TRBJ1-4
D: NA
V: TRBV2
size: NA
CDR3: CASSGVGEKLFF
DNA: TGTGCCAGCAGTGGGGTGGGGGAAAAACTGTTTTTT

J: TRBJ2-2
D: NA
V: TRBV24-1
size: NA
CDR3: CATSDQAYTGELFF
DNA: TGTGCCACCAGTGATCAGGCGTACACCGGGGAGCTGTTTTTT

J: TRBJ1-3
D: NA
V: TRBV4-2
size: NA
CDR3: CASSQEDSFYSGNTIYF
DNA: TGTGCCAGCAGCCAAGAAGACAGCTTTTACTCTGGAAACACCATATATTTT

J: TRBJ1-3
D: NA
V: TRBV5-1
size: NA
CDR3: CASSLDPSGNTIYF
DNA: TGCGCCAGCAGCTTGGATCCGTCTGGAAACACCATATATTTT

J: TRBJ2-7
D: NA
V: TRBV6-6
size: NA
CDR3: CASSYSGPGAAYEQYF
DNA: TGTGCCAGCAGTTACTCTGGCCCAGGGGCCGCCTACGAGCAGTACTTC

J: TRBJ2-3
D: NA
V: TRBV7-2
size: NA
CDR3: CASREGVGQYF
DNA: TGTGCCAGCAGGGAGGGGGTAGGCCAGTATTTT

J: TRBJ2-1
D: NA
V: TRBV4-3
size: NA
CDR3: CASSQDSLSSYNEQFF
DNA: TGCGCCAGCAGCCAAGATTCTCTAAGCTCCTACAATGAGCAGTTCTTC

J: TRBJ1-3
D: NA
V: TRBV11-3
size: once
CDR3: CASSVGGSGGNTIYF
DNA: TGTGCCAGCAGCGTAGGCGGAAGTGGAGGAAACACCATATATTTT

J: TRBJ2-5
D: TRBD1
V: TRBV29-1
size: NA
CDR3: CSVERKRTGGSGYQETQYF
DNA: TGCAGCGTTGAACGGAAAAGGACAGGGGGCTCGGGGTACCAAGAGACCCAGTACTTC

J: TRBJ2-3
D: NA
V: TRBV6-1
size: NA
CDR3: CASSEGRGLFTDTQYF
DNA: TGTGCCAGCAGTGAGGGTAGGGGCCTCTTCACAGATACGCAGTATTTT

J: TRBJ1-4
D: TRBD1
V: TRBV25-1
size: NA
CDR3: CASSGYRGATNEKLFF
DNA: TGTGCCAGCAGTGGCTACAGGGGTGCAACTAATGAAAAACTGTTTTTT

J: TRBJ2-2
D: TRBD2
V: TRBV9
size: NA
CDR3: CASTPRVAGGPVELFF
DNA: TGTGCCAGCACCCCTCGCGTAGCGGGAGGGCCCGTGGAGCTGTTTTTT

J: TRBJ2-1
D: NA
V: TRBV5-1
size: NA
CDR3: CASSLSGDTYNEQFF
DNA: TGCGCCAGCAGCCTCTCAGGGGATACCTACAATGAGCAGTTCTTC

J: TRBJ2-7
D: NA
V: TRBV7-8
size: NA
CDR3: CASSGAEEQYF
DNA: TGTGCCAGCAGCGGGGCCGAGGAGCAGTACTTC

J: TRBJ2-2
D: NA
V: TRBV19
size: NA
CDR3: CASSGGTPWGGELFF
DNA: TGTGCCAGTAGCGGCGGGACTCCTTGGGGCGGGGAGCTGTTTTTT

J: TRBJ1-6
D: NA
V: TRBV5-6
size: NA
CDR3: CASSSGFYSPLHF
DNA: TGTGCCAGCAGCTCCGGATTTTATTCACCCCTCCACTTT

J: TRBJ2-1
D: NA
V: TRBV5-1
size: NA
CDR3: CASSLAQDSAYNEQFF
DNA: TGCGCCAGCAGCTTGGCCCAGGACTCTGCCTACAATGAGCAGTTCTTC

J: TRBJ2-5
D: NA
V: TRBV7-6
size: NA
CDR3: CASSLGLAEQETQYF
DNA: TGTGCCAGCAGCTTAGGGCTGGCAGAGCAAGAGACCCAGTACTTC

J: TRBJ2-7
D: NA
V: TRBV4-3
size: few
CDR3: CASTIALGSYEQYF
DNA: TGCGCCAGCACTATCGCGCTGGGCAGCTACGAGCAGTACTTC

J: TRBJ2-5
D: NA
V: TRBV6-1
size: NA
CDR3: CASSELETQYF
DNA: TGTGCCAGCAGTGAATTGGAGACCCAGTACTTC

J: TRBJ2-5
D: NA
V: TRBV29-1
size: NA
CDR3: CSVAENQETQYF
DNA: TGCAGCGTTGCGGAAAATCAAGAGACCCAGTACTTC

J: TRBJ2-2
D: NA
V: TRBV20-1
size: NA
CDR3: CSARGGGELFF
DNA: TGCAGTGCTAGAGGGGGCGGGGAGCTGTTTTTT

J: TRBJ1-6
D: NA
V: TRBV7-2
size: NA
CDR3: CASSFGLLSPLHF
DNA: TGTGCCAGCAGCTTTGGACTGCTTTCACCCCTCCACTTT

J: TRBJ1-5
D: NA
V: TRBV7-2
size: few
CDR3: CASSLWGDQPQHF
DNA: TGTGCCAGCAGCTTATGGGGCGATCAGCCCCAGCATTTT

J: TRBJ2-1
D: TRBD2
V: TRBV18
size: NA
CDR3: CASSQSGTDNEQFF
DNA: TGTGCCAGCTCCCAGAGCGGGACGGACAATGAGCAGTTCTTC

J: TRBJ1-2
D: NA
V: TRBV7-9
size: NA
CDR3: CASSPRIRASGGYTF
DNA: TGTGCCAGCAGCCCAAGGATCCGGGCTTCTGGGGGCTACACCTTC

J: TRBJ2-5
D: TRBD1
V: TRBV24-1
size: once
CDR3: CATSVPPGTGFSETQYF
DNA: TGTGCCACCAGTGTCCCACCCGGGACAGGGTTTTCCGAGACCCAGTACTTC